Below, one T cell receptor (beta chain) is given with its context. Its antigen is currently not known. Nothing much larger sits one base from this clone, and base qualities are not available. The library was obtained by RACE. Sequencing used a NextSeq 500. During library preparation, unique molecular identifiers were attached to individual cDNA molecules so that TCRs could be counted quantitatively and reproducibly. Each blood RNA sample was used to sequence both TCR alpha and TCR beta chains. Concerning the study's data processing: A median of approximately 100,000 TCRs per sample was observed, with a range of about 20,000 to 750,000. V, J and CDR3 annotation of the TCR reads was performed with the Decombinator software suite. Every sample was subsampled to the same number of TCRs (28,000) for the PS versus PT1 abundance plots. Expanded TCRs were defined as absent before sensitization and observed at least eight times at the 2-week time point. TCRdb's own reprocessing of the public reads used fastp at Q25 and MiXCR and kept productive beta chains. Each CDR3 protein gets just one entry, which takes the most common genes and DNA from the rows behind it. The V and J calls shown here were made by TCRdb, not taken from the authors' results. This sample has about 160,000 distinct CDR3 sequences in its table, and 25% to 35% of those were observed once. Clones ranked in the top ten supply about 2% of the sample.

This sample's time point label indicates: patch test 3, about 24 weeks after DPC sensitization. The treatment or condition label, as the study defines it: therapeutic diphenylcyclopropenone sensitization with weekly scalp DPC. At every patch-test visit, the blood draw took place before the patch test was put on. Patients were considered eligible if aged 18 to 70, diagnosed with alopecia and deemed suitable for DPC therapy, and patients were excluded if pregnant. Total RNA was extracted from unfractionated whole blood collected in Tempus Blood RNA tubes. These data originate in a study of human T cells and chemical hapten exposure (dated by TCRdb to about 2021). Background for the entire study: For sensitization, 2% DPC in acetone was applied to a 2 cm by 2 cm area of upper inner arm skin. Throughout the roughly 24-week study period, patients were also given weekly therapeutic DPC doses on the scalp. Patch tests used Finn chambers with 0.01% DPC on the upper back, scored after 6 days by International Contact Dermatitis Research Group standards. Most of the patients in the cohort were female, and the cohort covered alopecia areata with under or over 50% scalp involvement, alopecia totalis and alopecia universalis. Libraries were pooled for sequencing, and per-sample TCR yields varied mainly because of small differences in library volumes within the pool. Peripheral blood TCR repertoire changes were tracked in vivo in alopecia patients during primary and secondary sensitization to the hapten diphenylcyclopropenone (DPC). Blood was sampled from patients pre-sensitization (week 0) and at 2, 6 and about 24 weeks after DPC sensitization. For TCR sequencing, blood came from 25 to 35 alopecia patients at anywhere from one to four time points (pre-sensitization, 2, 6 and 24 weeks).

Trimming removed 4 bases from V and 7 bases from J, leaving 17 bases between the germline ends. The germline V gene (reference sequence) specifies LGHDT as CDR1 and YNNKEL as CDR2. The CDR3 goes from the cysteine to the phenylalanine over 15 residues. Kept here is only the CDR3 DNA, which spans 45 bases and is read in frame from base 1. What the study reported, not specific to this receptor: The number of TCRs above 1 in 1000 frequency did not change with DPC sensitization; there was no evidence of global repertoire structure alterations. Because all patients had alopecia, a presumed autoimmune disease, the immune response of the patients might differ from that of healthy individuals. Patch test score was positively correlated with the number of PT1 expanded TCRs, with significance at thresholds 8, 16 and 32 but not at 4. Repeated subsampling changed both the strength of the expansion versus patch-test correlation and the threshold at which that correlation became significant. Compared with pre-sensitization or healthy control sets, expanded TCRs formed significantly more large CDR3 similarity clusters, which is consistent with antigen-driven responses.

This clonotype originated in a young woman with alopecia areata. Some clones in this sample may be carry-over from other donors' samples. The rearranged segments are TRBV3-1 and TRBJ2-1, with TRBD2 perhaps the D gene, on 6 matching bases. The specimen was whole blood, collected in connection with sensitization to the hapten diphenylcyclopropenone (DPC). The CDR3 here reads CASSREDYMINEQFF. The DNA sequence reads TGTGCCAGCAGCCGGGAGGACTACATGATAAATGAGCAGTTCTTC.